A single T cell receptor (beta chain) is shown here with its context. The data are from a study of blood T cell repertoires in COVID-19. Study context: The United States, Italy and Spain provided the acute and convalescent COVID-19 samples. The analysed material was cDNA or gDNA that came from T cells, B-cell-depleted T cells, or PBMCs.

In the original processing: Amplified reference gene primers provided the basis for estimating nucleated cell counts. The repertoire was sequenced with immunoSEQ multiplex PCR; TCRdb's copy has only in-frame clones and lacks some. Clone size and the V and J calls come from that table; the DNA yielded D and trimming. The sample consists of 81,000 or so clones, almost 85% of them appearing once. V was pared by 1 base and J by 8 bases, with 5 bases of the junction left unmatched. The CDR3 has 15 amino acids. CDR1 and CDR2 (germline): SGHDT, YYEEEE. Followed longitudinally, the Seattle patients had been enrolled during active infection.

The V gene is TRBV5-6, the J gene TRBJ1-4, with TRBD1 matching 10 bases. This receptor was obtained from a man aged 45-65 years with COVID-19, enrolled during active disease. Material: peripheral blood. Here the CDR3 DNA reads TGTGCCAGCAGCTTGTCAGGGACAGGGGTCGAAAAACTGTTTTTT. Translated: CASSLSGTGVEKLFF.